This T cell receptor beta chain was captured in a study of tumor and adjacent non-tumor tissue in lung cancer. This clonotype is classed as medium-sized. V was pared by 1 base and J by 14 bases, with 13 bases between. The CDR3 contains 12 residues. CDR1 is SGHNT, CDR2 YENEEA, per germline. The template was RNA from unsorted bulk tissue. Distant lung tissue was collected more than 3 cm away from the tumor edge. Three rounds of nested PCR, following a modified ARM-PCR protocol, produced the TCRbeta library. TCRdb processed the multiplex PCR reads anew with MiXCR; each CDR3 protein has one entry. The sample lists approximately 77,000 distinct CDR3 sequences, approximately 80% seen once, with roughly half in the top ten.

The source of this sequence is a man between 60 and 75 years old with non-small cell lung cancer. V is TRBV11-3 and J is TRBJ2-3; the D call may be TRBD1 or TRBD2 (6 bases each). The sample was distant non-tumor lung tissue. The CDR3: CASSLGGASWYF. CDR3 bases: TGTGCCAGCAGCTTAGGGGGGGCCAGTTGGTATTTT.